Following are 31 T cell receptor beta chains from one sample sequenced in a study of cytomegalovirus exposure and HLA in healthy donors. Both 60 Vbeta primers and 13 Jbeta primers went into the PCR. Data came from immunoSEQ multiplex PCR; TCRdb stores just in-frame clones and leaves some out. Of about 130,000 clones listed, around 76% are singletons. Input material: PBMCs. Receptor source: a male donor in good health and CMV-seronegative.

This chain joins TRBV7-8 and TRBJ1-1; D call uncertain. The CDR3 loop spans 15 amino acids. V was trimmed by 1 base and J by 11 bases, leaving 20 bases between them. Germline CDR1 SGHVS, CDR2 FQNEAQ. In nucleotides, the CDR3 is TGTGCCAGCAGCTTAGAGTCTCCCCCCGGTTTCGAGGCTTTCTTT. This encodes CASSLESPPGFEAFF. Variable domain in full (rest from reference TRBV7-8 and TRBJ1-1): GAGVSQSPRYKVAKRGQDVALRCDPISGHVSLFWYQQALGQGPEFLTYFQNEAQLDKSGLPSDRFFAERPEGSVSTLKIQRTQQEDSAVYLCASSLESPPGFEAFFGQGTRLTVV.

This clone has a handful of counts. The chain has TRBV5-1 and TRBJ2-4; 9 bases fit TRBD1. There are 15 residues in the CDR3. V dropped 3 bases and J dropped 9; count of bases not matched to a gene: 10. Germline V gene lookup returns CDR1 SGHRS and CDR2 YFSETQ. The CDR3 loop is CASSYRDRDRGIQYF. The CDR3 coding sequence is TGCGCCAGCAGCTACCGGGACAGGGATAGAGGCATTCAGTACTTC.

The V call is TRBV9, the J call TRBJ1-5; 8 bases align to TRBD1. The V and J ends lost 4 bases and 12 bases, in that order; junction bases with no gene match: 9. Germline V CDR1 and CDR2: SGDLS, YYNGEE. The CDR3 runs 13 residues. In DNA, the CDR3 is TGTGCCAGCAGCTCCCTAGGACAGGGACGCCAGCATTTT. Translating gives CASSSLGQGRQHF.

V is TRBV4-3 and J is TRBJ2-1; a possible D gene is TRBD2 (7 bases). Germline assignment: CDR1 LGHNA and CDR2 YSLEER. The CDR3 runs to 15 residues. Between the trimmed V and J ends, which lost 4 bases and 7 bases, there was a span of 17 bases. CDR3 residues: CASSPPPRGGNEQFF. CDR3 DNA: TGCGCCAGCAGCCCCCCCCCGAGGGGGGGTAATGAGCAGTTCTTC.

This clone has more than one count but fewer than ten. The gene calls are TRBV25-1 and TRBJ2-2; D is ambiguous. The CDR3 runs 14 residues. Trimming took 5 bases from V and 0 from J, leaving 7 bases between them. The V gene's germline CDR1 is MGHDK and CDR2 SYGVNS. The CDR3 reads CASSKLTNTGELFF. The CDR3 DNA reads TGTGCCAGCAGTAAACTTACGAACACCGGGGAGCTGTTTTTT.

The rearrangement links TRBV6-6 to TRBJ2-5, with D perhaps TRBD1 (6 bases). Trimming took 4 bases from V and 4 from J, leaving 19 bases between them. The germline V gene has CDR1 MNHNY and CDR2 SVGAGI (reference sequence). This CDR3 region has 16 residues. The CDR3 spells CASSFTQGPLPETQYF. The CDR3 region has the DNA TGTGCCAGCAGTTTCACACAGGGTCCGCTCCCAGAGACCCAGTACTTC.

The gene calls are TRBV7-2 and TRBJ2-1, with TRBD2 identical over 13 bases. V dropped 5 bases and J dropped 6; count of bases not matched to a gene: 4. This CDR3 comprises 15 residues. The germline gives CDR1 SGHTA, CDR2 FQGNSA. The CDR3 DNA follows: TGTGCCAGCAGCCGAAGGACTAGCGGGAGCAATGAGCAGTTCTTC. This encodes CASSRRTSGSNEQFF.

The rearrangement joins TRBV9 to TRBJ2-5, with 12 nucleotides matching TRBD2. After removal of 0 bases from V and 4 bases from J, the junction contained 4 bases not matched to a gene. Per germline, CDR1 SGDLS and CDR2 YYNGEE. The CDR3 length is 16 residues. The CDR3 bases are TGTGCCAGCAGCGTAGCCCTGGGACTAGCGGGAGAGACCCAGTACTTC. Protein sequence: CASSVALGLAGETQYF.

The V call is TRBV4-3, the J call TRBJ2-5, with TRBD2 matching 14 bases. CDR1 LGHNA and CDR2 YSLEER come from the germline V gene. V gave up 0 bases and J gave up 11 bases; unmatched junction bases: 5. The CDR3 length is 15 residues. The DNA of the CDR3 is TGCGCCAGCAGCCAAGACGCGACTAGCGGGAGGGAGCAGTACTTC. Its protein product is CASSQDATSGREQYF.

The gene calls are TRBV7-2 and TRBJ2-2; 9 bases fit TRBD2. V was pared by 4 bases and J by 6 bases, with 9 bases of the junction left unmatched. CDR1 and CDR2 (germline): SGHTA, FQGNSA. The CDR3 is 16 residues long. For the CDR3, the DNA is TGTGCCAGCAGCTCCTACGTAGCGGGAGTGTCCGGGGAGCTGTTTTTT. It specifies CASSSYVAGVSGELFF.

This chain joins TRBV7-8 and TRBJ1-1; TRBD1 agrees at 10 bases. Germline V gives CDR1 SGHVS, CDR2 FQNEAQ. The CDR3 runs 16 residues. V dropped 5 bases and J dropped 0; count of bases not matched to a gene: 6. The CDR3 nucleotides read TGTGCCAGCAGCACCCGACAGGGGGCGTTGAACACTGAAGCTTTCTTT. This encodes CASSTRQGALNTEAFF.

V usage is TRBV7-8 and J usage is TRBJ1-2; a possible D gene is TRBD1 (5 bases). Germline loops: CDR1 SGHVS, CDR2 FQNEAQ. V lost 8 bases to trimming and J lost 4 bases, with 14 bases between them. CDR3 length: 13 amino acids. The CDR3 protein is CASGVGGGYGYTF. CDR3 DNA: TGTGCCAGCGGTGTCGGCGGGGGCTATGGCTACACCTTC.

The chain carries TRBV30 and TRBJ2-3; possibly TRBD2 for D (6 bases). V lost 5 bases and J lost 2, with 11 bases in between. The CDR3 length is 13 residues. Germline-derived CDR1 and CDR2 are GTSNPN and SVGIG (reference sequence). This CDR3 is CAWEGLNTDTQYF. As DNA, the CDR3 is TGTGCCTGGGAGGGACTTAACACAGATACGCAGTATTTT.

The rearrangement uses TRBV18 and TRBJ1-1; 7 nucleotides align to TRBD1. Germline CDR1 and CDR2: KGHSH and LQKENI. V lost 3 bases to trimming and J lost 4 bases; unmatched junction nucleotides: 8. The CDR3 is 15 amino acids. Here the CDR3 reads CASSPDRAGGTEAFF. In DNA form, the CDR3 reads TGTGCCAGCTCACCCGACAGGGCGGGTGGCACTGAAGCTTTCTTT.

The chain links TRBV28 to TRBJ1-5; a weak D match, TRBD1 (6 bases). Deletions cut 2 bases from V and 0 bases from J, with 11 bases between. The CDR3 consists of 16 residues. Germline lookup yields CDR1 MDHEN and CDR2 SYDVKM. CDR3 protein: CASSLPDRSSNQPQHF. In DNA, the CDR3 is TGTGCCAGCAGTTTACCAGACAGGTCTAGCAATCAGCCCCAGCATTTT. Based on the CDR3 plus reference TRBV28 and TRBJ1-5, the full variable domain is DVKVTQSSRYLVKRTGEKVFLECVQDMDHENMFWYRQDPGLGLRLIYFSYDVKMKEKGDIPEGYSVSREKKERFSLILESASTNQTSMYLCASSLPDRSSNQPQHFGDGTRLSIL.

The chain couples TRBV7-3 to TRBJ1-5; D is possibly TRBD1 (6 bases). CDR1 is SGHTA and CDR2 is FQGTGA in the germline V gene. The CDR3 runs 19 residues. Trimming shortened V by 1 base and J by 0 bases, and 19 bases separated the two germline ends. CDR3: CASSLRQVPRGYSNQPQHF. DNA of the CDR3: TGTGCCAGCAGCTTAAGGCAGGTGCCCAGGGGATATAGCAATCAGCCCCAGCATTTT.

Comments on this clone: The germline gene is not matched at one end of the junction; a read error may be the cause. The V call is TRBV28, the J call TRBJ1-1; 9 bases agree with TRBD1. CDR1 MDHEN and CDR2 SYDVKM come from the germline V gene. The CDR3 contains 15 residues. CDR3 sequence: CASGLLQGADTEAFF. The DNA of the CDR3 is TGTGCCAGCGGTTTATTACAGGGGGCGGACACTGAAGCTTTCTTT.

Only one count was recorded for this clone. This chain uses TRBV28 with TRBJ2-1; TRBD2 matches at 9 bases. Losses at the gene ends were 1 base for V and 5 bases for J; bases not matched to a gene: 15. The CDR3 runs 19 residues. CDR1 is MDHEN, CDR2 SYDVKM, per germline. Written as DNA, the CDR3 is TGTGCCAGCAGTTTATTCCTAGGTCTGGCGGGGGGGCTAAACAATGAGCAGTTCTTC. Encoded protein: CASSLFLGLAGGLNNEQFF.

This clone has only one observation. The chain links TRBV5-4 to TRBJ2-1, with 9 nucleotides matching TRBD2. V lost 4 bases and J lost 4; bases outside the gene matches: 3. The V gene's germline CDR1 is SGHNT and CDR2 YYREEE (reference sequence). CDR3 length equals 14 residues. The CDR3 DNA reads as TGTGCCAGCAGCGAGGGACTAGCTTACAATGAGCAGTTCTTC. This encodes CASSEGLAYNEQFF.

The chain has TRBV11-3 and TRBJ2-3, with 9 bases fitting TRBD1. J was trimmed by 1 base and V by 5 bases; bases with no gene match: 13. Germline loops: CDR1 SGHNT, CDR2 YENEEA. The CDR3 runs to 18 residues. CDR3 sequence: CASSLGTGSPSGTDTQYF. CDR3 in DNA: TGTGCCAGCAGCCTTGGGACAGGGAGTCCCAGTGGCACAGATACGCAGTATTTT.

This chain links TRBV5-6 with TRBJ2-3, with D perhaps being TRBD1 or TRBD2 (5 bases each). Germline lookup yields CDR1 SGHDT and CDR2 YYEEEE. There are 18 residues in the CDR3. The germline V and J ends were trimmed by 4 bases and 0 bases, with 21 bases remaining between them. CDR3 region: CASSVGPRMATSTDTQYF. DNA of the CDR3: TGTGCCAGCAGCGTGGGACCCCGGATGGCGACTAGCACAGATACGCAGTATTTT.

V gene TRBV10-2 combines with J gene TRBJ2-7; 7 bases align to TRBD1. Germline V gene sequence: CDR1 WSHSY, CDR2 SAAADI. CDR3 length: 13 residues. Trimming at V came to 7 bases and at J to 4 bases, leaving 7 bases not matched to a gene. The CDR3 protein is CASTGTEYYEQYF. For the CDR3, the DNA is TGCGCCAGCACGGGGACAGAATATTACGAGCAGTACTTC.

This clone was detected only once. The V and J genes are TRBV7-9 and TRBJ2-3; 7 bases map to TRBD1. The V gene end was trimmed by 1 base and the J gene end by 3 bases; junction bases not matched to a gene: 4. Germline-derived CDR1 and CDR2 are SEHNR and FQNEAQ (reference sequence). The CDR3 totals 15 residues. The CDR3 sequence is CASSLEGAQTDTQYF. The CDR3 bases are TGTGCCAGCAGCTTAGAGGGGGCGCAAACAGATACGCAGTATTTT. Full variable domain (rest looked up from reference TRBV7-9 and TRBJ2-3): DTGVSQNPRHKITKRGQNVTFRCDPISEHNRLYWYRQTLGQGPEFLTYFQNEAQLEKSRLLSDRFSAERPKGSFSTLEIQRTEQGDSAMYLCASSLEGAQTDTQYFGPGTRLTVL.

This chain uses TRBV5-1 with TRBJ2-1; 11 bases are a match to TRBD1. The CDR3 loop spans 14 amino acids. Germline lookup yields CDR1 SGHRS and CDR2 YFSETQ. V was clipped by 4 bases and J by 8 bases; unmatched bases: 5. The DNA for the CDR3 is TGCGCCAGCAGCCCCGGACAGGGGGCACATGAGCAGTTCTTC. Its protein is CASSPGQGAHEQFF.

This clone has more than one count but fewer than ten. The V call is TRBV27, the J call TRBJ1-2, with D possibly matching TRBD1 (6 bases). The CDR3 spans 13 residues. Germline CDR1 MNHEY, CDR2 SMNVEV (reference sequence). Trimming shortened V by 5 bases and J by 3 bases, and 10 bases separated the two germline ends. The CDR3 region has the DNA TGTGCCAGCAGTCCCAGGGGATACTATGGCTACACCTTC. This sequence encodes CASSPRGYYGYTF.

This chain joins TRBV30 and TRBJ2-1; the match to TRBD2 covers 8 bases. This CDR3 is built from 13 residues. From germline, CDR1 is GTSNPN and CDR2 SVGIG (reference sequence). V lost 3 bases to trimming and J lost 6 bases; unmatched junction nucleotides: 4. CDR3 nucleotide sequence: TGTGCCTGGAGCATCGGGGGGGGCAATGAGCAGTTCTTC. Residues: CAWSIGGGNEQFF.

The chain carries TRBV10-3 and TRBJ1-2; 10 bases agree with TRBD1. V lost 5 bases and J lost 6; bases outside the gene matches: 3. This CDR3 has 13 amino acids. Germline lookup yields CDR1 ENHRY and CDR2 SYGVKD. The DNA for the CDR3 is TGTGCCATCAGTCGACAGGGGGCTGATGGCTACACCTTC. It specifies CAISRQGADGYTF.

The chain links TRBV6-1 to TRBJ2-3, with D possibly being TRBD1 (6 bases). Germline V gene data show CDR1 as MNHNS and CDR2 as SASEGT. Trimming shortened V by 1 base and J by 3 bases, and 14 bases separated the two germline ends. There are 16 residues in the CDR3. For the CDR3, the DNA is TGTGCCAGCAGTGAAGTGTGGGGGCGTCGGACAGATACGCAGTATTTT. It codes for CASSEVWGRRTDTQYF.

This CDR3 reads CASSSPGVGTDTQYF. CDR3 nucleotide sequence: TGTGCCAGCAGCTCACCTGGAGTAGGCACAGATACGCAGTATTTT. The genes are TRBV7-9 and TRBJ2-3, with D unclear. The germline gives CDR1 SEHNR, CDR2 FQNEAQ (reference sequence). The CDR3 runs 15 residues. V lost 4 bases and J 1 base, leaving 12 bases between the germline ends.

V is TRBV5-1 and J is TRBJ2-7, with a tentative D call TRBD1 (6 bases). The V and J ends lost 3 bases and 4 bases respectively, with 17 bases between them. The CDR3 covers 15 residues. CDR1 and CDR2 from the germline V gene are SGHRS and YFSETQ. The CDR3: CASSSPDRLLYEQYF. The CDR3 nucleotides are TGCGCCAGCAGCTCCCCTGACAGGCTTCTTTACGAGCAGTACTTC.

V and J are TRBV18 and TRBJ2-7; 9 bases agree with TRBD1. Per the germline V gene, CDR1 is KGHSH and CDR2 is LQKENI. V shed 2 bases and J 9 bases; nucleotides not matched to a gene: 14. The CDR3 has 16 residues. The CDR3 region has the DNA TGTGCCAGCTCACCAGACCCTCCGGGACAGGGTGTGGGGCAGTACTTC. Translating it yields CASSPDPPGQGVGQYF.